The source of this T cell receptor (beta chain) is a study of cytomegalovirus exposure and HLA in healthy donors. Study findings and constraints: After further analysis at a later stage, 16,951 TCR beta sequences were associated with HLA alleles at 0.05 false discovery rate.

The PCR used 60 Vbeta and 13 Jbeta primers. The data were produced by immunoSEQ multiplex PCR, yet TCRdb's version contains in-frame clones alone and is incomplete. Counted here are 120,000 to 150,000 clones, 75% to 85% occurring once; the ten biggest clones make up approximately 3%. CDR3 size: 13 residues. Per the germline V gene, CDR1 is MNHEY and CDR2 is SMNVEV (reference sequence). V trimming: 6 bases; J trimming: 8 bases; junction bases outside the gene matches: 7. Notes on this clone: Antigen: not known.

The source of this sequence is a female donor in good health and CMV-seronegative. The sequencing input was PBMCs. The chain has TRBV27 and TRBJ2-1; 7 bases match TRBD1. CDR3 amino acids: CASRNRGIDEQFF. The CDR3 region has the DNA TGTGCCAGCAGGAACAGGGGTATCGATGAGCAGTTCTTC.